One and the same sample provided the 2 T cell receptor beta chains below, sequenced in a study of blood T cell repertoires in COVID-19. Sequencing was performed with immunoSEQ multiplex PCR; in TCRdb, only in-frame clones are kept and a portion is missing. The sample yields 150,000 to 200,000 clones, 82% seen once. Sequenced material: peripheral blood. The source of these receptors is a human donor with acute or convalescent COVID-19. The donor label of this sample is uncertain.

This clone was seen a handful of times. This chain connects TRBV3-1 (or the pseudogene TRBV3-2) to TRBJ1-5; D perhaps matches TRBD1 (5 bases). Per the germline V gene, CDR1 is LGHDT and CDR2 is YNNKEL (reference sequence). Trimming removed 3 bases from V and 5 bases from J, with 8 bases in between. The CDR3 is 13 residues long. CDR3 coding DNA: TGTGCCAGCAGCCAGGGAGGGGATCAGCCCCAGCATTTT. Protein sequence: CASSQGGDQPQHF.

The genes are TRBV4-1 and TRBJ2-2; TRBD1 might be the D (5 bases). The CDR3 loop spans 15 amino acids. Trimming cost V 1 base and J 5 bases, with 11 bases left between them. Germline values: CDR1 MGHRA, CDR2 YSYEKL. CDR3 bases: TGCGCCAGCAGCCAAGCGATGACAGAGACCGGGGAGCTGTTTTTT. Translation: CASSQAMTETGELFF.